The 26 T cell receptor beta chains below all came from one sample that was sequenced in a study of blood T cell repertoires in COVID-19. Profiled with immunoSEQ multiplex PCR; TCRdb holds only in-frame clones, not every one. The sample shows more than 150,000 clones, about 88% of them seen only once. What was sequenced was peripheral blood. The receptors were gathered from a man aged 35-49 years with active or convalescent COVID-19.

The chain has TRBV11-2 and TRBJ2-3; 9 bases fit TRBD1. J lost 7 bases, V lost 5 bases, and 13 bases had no gene match. The CDR3 is 16 residues long. The V gene's germline CDR1 is SGHAT and CDR2 FQNNGV. Here the CDR3 reads CASSTRPGQGTYTQYF. DNA for the CDR3: TGTGCCAGCAGCACGAGACCGGGACAGGGAACATATACGCAGTATTTT.

The rearrangement joins TRBV7-9 to TRBJ2-3; 9 nucleotides align to TRBD1. The ends lost 10 bases at V and 2 bases at J; junction bases unmatched: 7. The CDR3 is 14 amino acids. The germline V gene has CDR1 SEHNR and CDR2 FQNEAQ (reference sequence). CDR3 sequence: CATPGQGSTDTQYF. As DNA, the CDR3 is TGTGCCACTCCGGGACAGGGTTCCACAGATACGCAGTATTTT.

This clone appeared a single time. V gene TRBV29-1 combines with J gene TRBJ1-1; D is perhaps TRBD1 (6 bases). The germline gives CDR1 SQVTM, CDR2 ANQGSEA. The V end lost 3 bases, the J end lost 5 bases, and 16 bases lay between the germline ends. This CDR3 comprises 14 residues. The CDR3 loop is CSVEGGGGRTEAFF. The CDR3 bases are TGCAGCGTTGAGGGGGGCGGGGGTAGGACTGAAGCTTTCTTT.

There are a few counts of this clone. This rearrangement joins TRBV30 to TRBJ1-6; possibly TRBD1 for D (5 bases). Germline V gives CDR1 GTSNPN, CDR2 SVGIG (reference sequence). This CDR3 contains 13 residues. The V end was cut by 2 bases, the J end by 8 bases, with 10 bases between. The CDR3, as DNA: TGTGCCTGGAGTCCAGGGTTCCATTCACCCCTCCACTTT. Residues: CAWSPGFHSPLHF.

This clone was counted a single time. The V and J genes are TRBV7-2 and TRBJ1-2, with D perhaps matching TRBD1 (6 bases). The CDR3 contains 14 residues. Germline assignment: CDR1 SGHTA and CDR2 FQGNSA. Deletions cut 5 bases from V and 7 bases from J, with 17 bases between. CDR3 coding DNA: TGTGCCAGCAGCCTACACGAGGGGGTTGGTGGCTACACCTTC. It translates to CASSLHEGVGGYTF. The full variable domain, its missing parts supplied by reference TRBV7-2 and TRBJ1-2, is GAGVSQSPSNKVTEKGKDVELRCDPISGHTALYWYRQSLGQGLEFLIYFQGNSAPDKSGLPSDRFSAERTGGSVSTLTIQRTQQEDSAVYLCASSLHEGVGGYTFGSGTRLTVV.

This clone was seen more than once but under ten times. The rearrangement uses TRBV4-1 and TRBJ1-2; the match to TRBD1 covers 7 bases. The germline V gene encodes CDR1 MGHRA and CDR2 YSYEKL. CDR3 length equals 17 residues. The V gene end was trimmed by 1 base and the J gene end by 2 bases; junction bases not matched to a gene: 10. The DNA for the CDR3 is TGCGCCAGCAGCCAAGTGCTGGGACAGAAAAAAAACTATGGCTACACCTTC. This gives the protein CASSQVLGQKKNYGYTF.

V and J are TRBV6-5 and TRBJ2-7, with 9 positions matching TRBD1. Germline CDR1 MNHEY, CDR2 SVGAGI. The CDR3 sequence is 16 residues long. Trimming took 3 bases from V and 2 from J; bases not matched to a gene: 8. The CDR3 nucleotides are TGTGCCAGCAGTTATAGTGGACAGGGGCGCACCTACGAGCAGTACTTC. Residues: CASSYSGQGRTYEQYF.

V gene TRBV7-2 combines with J gene TRBJ2-1; 8 nucleotides agree with TRBD1. CDR1 and CDR2 (germline): SGHTA, FQGNSA. V shed 3 bases and J 6 bases; nucleotides not matched to a gene: 7. The CDR3 has 15 residues. The CDR3 spells CASSFRTGYSNEQFF. The CDR3 coding sequence is TGTGCCAGCAGCTTCAGGACAGGGTACTCCAATGAGCAGTTCTTC. The full variable domain, its missing parts supplied by reference TRBV7-2 and TRBJ2-1, is GAGVSQSPSNKVTEKGKDVELRCDPISGHTALYWYRQSLGQGLEFLIYFQGNSAPDKSGLPSDRFSAERTGGSVSTLTIQRTQQEDSAVYLCASSFRTGYSNEQFFGPGTRLTVL.

Here the CDR3 reads CSASPGRNEKLFF. The CDR3 DNA reads TGCAGTGCTAGTCCAGGGCGGAATGAAAAACTGTTTTTT. This sequence joins TRBV20-1 and TRBJ1-4, with D perhaps matching TRBD1 (5 bases). Germline CDR1 reads DFQATT; CDR2 reads SNEGSKA (reference sequence). The CDR3 sequence is 13 residues long. Trimming left V 3 bases short and J 5 bases short, with 10 bases between.

The chain combines TRBV19 with TRBJ2-1, with D possibly TRBD2 on 6 matching bases. The CDR3 has 15 residues. Germline CDR1 and CDR2: LNHDA and SQIVND (reference sequence). V was shortened by 5 bases and J by 6 bases, with 17 bases between the two germline ends. The CDR3 is CASSVGRGYSNEQFF. The CDR3 nucleotides are TGTGCCAGTAGTGTGGGACGGGGGTACTCCAATGAGCAGTTCTTC.

V gene TRBV24-1 combines with J gene TRBJ2-7, with 9 bases that match TRBD1. The CDR3 spans 16 residues. Germline V gene lookup returns CDR1 KGHDR and CDR2 SFDVKD. Unmatched junction bases numbered 10, after V lost 3 bases and J lost 5 bases. For the CDR3, the DNA is TGTGCCACCAGTGATGGGCCCCGGGACAGGGAGGACGAGCAGTACTTC. This translates into CATSDGPRDREDEQYF.

J is TRBJ2-7 and V is TRBV5-6, with unresolved D. V gave up 1 base and J gave up 0 bases, with 5 bases separating them. The CDR3 is 13 residues long. CDR1 is SGHDT, CDR2 YYEEEE, per germline. CDR3 sequence reads: CASSLYGSYEQYF. The CDR3 nucleotides are TGTGCCAGCAGCTTGTACGGCTCCTACGAGCAGTACTTC.

This chain links TRBV5-4 with TRBJ2-1, with TRBD1 identical over 7 bases. V dropped 3 bases and J dropped 9; count of bases not matched to a gene: 3. CDR1 and CDR2 (germline): SGHNT, YYREEE (reference sequence). The CDR3 is 12 amino acids. For the CDR3, the DNA is TGTGCCAGCAGCTGGGACAGTAGTGAGCAGTTCTTC. Protein sequence: CASSWDSSEQFF.

The V and J genes are TRBV9 and TRBJ2-7, with D perhaps matching TRBD2 (5 bases). In germline, CDR1 is SGDLS, CDR2 YYNGEE. The CDR3 sequence is 15 residues long. V was pared by 1 base and J by 6 bases, with 17 bases between. The CDR3 protein is CASSVSGSSPSEQYF. DNA of the CDR3: TGTGCCAGCAGCGTATCGGGGTCCTCACCCTCCGAGCAGTACTTC.

The chain joins TRBV4-3 to TRBJ2-3; D unclear. Deletions cut 2 bases from V and 2 bases from J, with 14 bases between. The length of the CDR3 is 16 residues. CDR1 and CDR2 from the germline V gene are LGHNA and YSLEER. CDR3 nucleotide sequence: TGCGCCAGCAGCCAAAATACCGAAACAGTCACAGATACGCAGTATTTT. The encoded protein is CASSQNTETVTDTQYF.

The V and J genes are TRBV10-3 and TRBJ1-1, with 7 nucleotides matching TRBD1. The length of the CDR3 is 15 residues. Germline V gives CDR1 ENHRY, CDR2 SYGVKD. The trim removed 0 bases at V and 5 bases at J, leaving 6 bases unmatched. CDR3 DNA sequence: TGTGCCATCAGTGAGTCGACGACAGGGAGGACTGAAGCTTTCTTT. As protein: CAISESTTGRTEAFF.

V gene TRBV28 combines with J gene TRBJ1-5; 7 bases map to TRBD1. The CDR3 extends over 14 amino acids. CDR1 is MDHEN and CDR2 is SYDVKM in the germline V gene. V shed 7 bases and J 2 bases; nucleotides not matched to a gene: 5. DNA for the CDR3: TGTGCCAGCAAAACAGGGGCGGGCAATCAGCCCCAGCATTTT. Protein product: CASKTGAGNQPQHF.

V usage is TRBV2 and J usage is TRBJ1-1, with D uncertain. The V end lost 7 bases, the J end lost 4 bases, and 10 bases lay between the germline ends. CDR1 is SNHLY and CDR2 is FYNNEI in the germline V gene. The CDR3 length is 12 residues. CDR3 loop: CASTEGITEAFF. Here the CDR3 DNA reads TGTGCCAGCACGGAGGGAATCACTGAAGCTTTCTTT.

This clone was recorded once. The gene calls are TRBV6-1 and TRBJ2-6; TRBD1 aligns across 10 bases. V dropped 4 bases and J dropped 0; count of bases not matched to a gene: 3. CDR1 and CDR2 from the germline V gene are MNHNS and SASEGT. The CDR3 runs to 17 residues. The CDR3 protein is CASSGRDRGSGANVLTF. CDR3 in DNA: TGTGCCAGCAGTGGCCGGGACAGGGGCTCTGGGGCCAACGTCCTGACTTTC.

The chain combines TRBV27 with TRBJ2-7; 8 positions agree with TRBD1. CDR3 length equals 15 residues. The junction had 5 bases not matched to a gene; V was cut back by 1 base and J by 3 bases. CDR1 and CDR2 from the germline V gene are MNHEY and SMNVEV (reference sequence). This chain's CDR3 is CASSLWGTGLYEQYF. The DNA for the CDR3 is TGTGCCAGCAGTTTATGGGGGACAGGCCTCTACGAGCAGTACTTC.

V and J are TRBV7-3 and TRBJ2-3; D not certain. Looked up from germline, CDR1 is SGHTA and CDR2 is FQGTGA. CDR3 length equals 16 residues. The V and J ends lost 5 bases and 0 bases respectively, with 15 bases between them. In DNA form, the CDR3 reads TGTGCCAGCAGCCAATGGGCAGGCACTAGCACAGATACGCAGTATTTT. Amino acids: CASSQWAGTSTDTQYF.

V and J are TRBV12-5 and TRBJ2-7; possible D gene TRBD2, 6 bases. The CDR3 length is 14 residues. V lost 9 bases and J lost 2, with 17 bases in between. CDR1 and CDR2 from the germline V gene are LGHNT and FRNRAP. Written as DNA, the CDR3 is TGTGCTAGCAGAACCCGGGACTTCCCCTACGAGCAGTACTTC. It encodes CASRTRDFPYEQYF.

The rearrangement links TRBV5-1 to TRBJ2-1; the match to TRBD2 covers 12 bases. Germline V gene sequence: CDR1 SGHRS, CDR2 YFSETQ. The CDR3 has 17 residues. V dropped 5 bases and J dropped 4; count of bases not matched to a gene: 10. The CDR3 reads CASSNSHGTSGYNEQFF. The CDR3 DNA sequence: TGCGCCAGCAGTAATTCGCATGGGACTAGCGGGTACAATGAGCAGTTCTTC.

CDR3 region: CASRGGVETQYF. The DNA for the CDR3 is TGTGCCAGCAGGGGAGGGGTTGAGACCCAGTACTTC. The chain recombines TRBV2 with TRBJ2-5, with 7 bases identical to TRBD2. CDR3 size: 12 residues. CDR1 and CDR2 (germline): SNHLY, FYNNEI. Unmatched junction bases numbered 3, after V lost 6 bases and J lost 5 bases.

This sequence joins TRBV30 and TRBJ1-3; 11 positions agree with TRBD1. Germline-derived CDR1 and CDR2 are GTSNPN and SVGIG (reference sequence). Trimming took 2 bases from V and 0 from J; bases not matched to a gene: 9. The CDR3 contains 18 residues. CDR3 region: CAWSRDRGNYFSGNTIYF. Written as DNA, the CDR3 is TGTGCCTGGAGTAGGGACAGGGGGAACTACTTCTCTGGAAACACCATATATTTT.

The chain is built from TRBV7-2 and TRBJ2-7; a weak D match, TRBD1 (6 bases). CDR1 and CDR2 (germline): SGHTA, FQGNSA. The CDR3 has 14 amino acids. The V end lost 1 base, the J end lost 6 bases, and 13 bases lay between the germline ends. The DNA for the CDR3 is TGTGCCAGCAGCTTAGGCAGGGGCAAGAGCGAGCAGTACTTC. This encodes CASSLGRGKSEQYF.